This is a list of T cell receptor beta chains from one sample in a study of blood T cell repertoires in COVID-19. TCRdb's copy holds only in-frame clones and misses some; the assay was immunoSEQ multiplex PCR. This sample carries roughly 140,000 clones, roughly nine tenths of them seen once, and the ten largest clones take under 3.5%. Sample: peripheral blood. Every receptor here comes from a woman between 55 and 75 years old with active COVID-19. The CDR3 runs from the conserved cysteine through the conserved F or W. D genes are given only for firm matches. Part of the rows lack a size; the others show once, few, many or a class for expanded clones.

D gene: TRBD1
CDR3 length: 15
clone size: .
J gene: TRBJ1-3
V gene: TRBV2
CDR3 protein: CASQGTGGSGNTIYF
CDR3 DNA: TGTGCCAGCCAGGGGACAGGGGGCAGTGGAAACACCATATATTTT

D gene: TRBD1
CDR3 length: 16
clone size: .
J gene: TRBJ2-2
V gene: TRBV4-2
CDR3 protein: CASSPATGSNTGELFF
CDR3 DNA: TGTGCCAGCAGCCCCGCGACAGGGAGTAACACCGGGGAGCTGTTTTTT

D gene: TRBD1
CDR3 length: 17
clone size: few
J gene: TRBJ1-2
V gene: TRBV4-3
CDR3 protein: CASSQVSSTETGGGYTF
CDR3 DNA: TGCGCCAGCAGCCAAGTGTCGTCTACAGAGACAGGGGGAGGCTACACCTTC

D gene: TRBD2
CDR3 length: 16
clone size: .
J gene: TRBJ2-7
V gene: TRBV28
CDR3 protein: CASSQVAGWIEYEQYF
CDR3 DNA: TGTGCCAGCAGTCAAGTAGCGGGTTGGATCGAATACGAGCAGTACTTC

D gene: .
CDR3 length: 18
clone size: .
J gene: TRBJ2-7
V gene: TRBV7-2
CDR3 protein: CASSYREPAEGSSYEQYF
CDR3 DNA: TGTGCCAGCAGCTACCGGGAACCCGCAGAGGGCAGCTCCTACGAGCAGTACTTC

D gene: TRBD1
CDR3 length: 16
clone size: .
J gene: TRBJ2-3
V gene: TRBV25-1
CDR3 protein: CASSGLPGQGADTQYF
CDR3 DNA: TGTGCCAGCAGTGGTCTTCCGGGACAGGGGGCAGATACGCAGTATTTT

D gene: TRBD1
CDR3 length: 14
clone size: .
J gene: TRBJ2-5
V gene: TRBV6-5
CDR3 protein: CASRGTGGQETQYF
CDR3 DNA: TGTGCCAGCAGGGGGACAGGGGGCCAAGAGACCCAGTACTTC

D gene: .
CDR3 length: 16
clone size: .
J gene: TRBJ2-2
V gene: TRBV28
CDR3 protein: CASNDPGTVVIGELFF
CDR3 DNA: TGTGCCAGCAACGACCCCGGGACTGTAGTCATCGGGGAGCTGTTTTTT

D gene: TRBD1
CDR3 length: 14
clone size: .
J gene: TRBJ2-1
V gene: TRBV19
CDR3 protein: CASKRQGANGEQFF
CDR3 DNA: TGTGCCAGCAAGAGACAGGGGGCGAACGGTGAGCAGTTCTTC

D gene: .
CDR3 length: 14
clone size: .
J gene: TRBJ2-7
V gene: TRBV9
CDR3 protein: CASSPTDFTYEQYF
CDR3 DNA: TGTGCCAGCAGCCCGACGGACTTTACCTACGAGCAGTACTTC

D gene: TRBD2
CDR3 length: 16
clone size: .
J gene: TRBJ2-2
V gene: TRBV9
CDR3 protein: CASSVGGGGNTGELFF
CDR3 DNA: TGTGCCAGCAGCGTAGGAGGCGGGGGGAACACCGGGGAGCTGTTTTTT